The subject of this entry is one T cell receptor (beta chain). Its antigen is unknown. This sample is part of a study of shared clonotypes between healthy human individuals. Overall study context: Three plates each covered CD4 naive and memory; CD8 naive two, CD8 memory one. General study results and limits: All-four-donor shared clonotypes had higher generation probabilities than non-shared clonotypes did.

Naive CD4+ cells were CD45RA-selected; the remaining cells were memory. Assay used: immunoSEQ multiplex PCR; TCRdb lists only in-frame clones, some missing. The sample lists around 1,000,000 clones, about 80% seen once, with roughly 0.83% in the top ten. The TCR was taken from a man aged 18 to 30 in good health. Some clones in this sample may be carry-over from other donors' samples. Material: memory CD4+ T cells from PBMCs. Subset noted: CD45RA-negative fraction.

The CDR3 DNA follows: TGTGCCAGCAGCGCGGGACAGGGGTACAATCAGCCCCAGCATTTT. It specifies CASSAGQGYNQPQHF. This chain connects TRBV9 to TRBJ1-5; 10 nucleotides agree with TRBD1. Germline CDR1 SGDLS, CDR2 YYNGEE. CDR3 length: 15 amino acids. Trimming cost V 3 bases and J 3 bases; bases outside gene matches: 3.